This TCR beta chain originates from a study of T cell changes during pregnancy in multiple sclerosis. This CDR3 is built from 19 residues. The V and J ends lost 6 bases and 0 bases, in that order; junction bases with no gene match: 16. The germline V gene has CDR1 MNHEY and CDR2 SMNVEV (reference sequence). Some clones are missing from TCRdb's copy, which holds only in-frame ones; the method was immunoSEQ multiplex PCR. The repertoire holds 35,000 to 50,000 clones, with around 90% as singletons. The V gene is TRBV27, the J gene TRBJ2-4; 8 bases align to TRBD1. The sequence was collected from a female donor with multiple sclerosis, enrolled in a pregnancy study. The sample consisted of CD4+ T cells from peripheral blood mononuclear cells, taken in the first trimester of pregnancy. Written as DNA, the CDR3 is TGTGCCAGCAGGAGATCAGGGGGCCCCTCTTCAATAGCCAAAAACATTCAGTACTTC. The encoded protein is CASRRSGGPSSIAKNIQYF.